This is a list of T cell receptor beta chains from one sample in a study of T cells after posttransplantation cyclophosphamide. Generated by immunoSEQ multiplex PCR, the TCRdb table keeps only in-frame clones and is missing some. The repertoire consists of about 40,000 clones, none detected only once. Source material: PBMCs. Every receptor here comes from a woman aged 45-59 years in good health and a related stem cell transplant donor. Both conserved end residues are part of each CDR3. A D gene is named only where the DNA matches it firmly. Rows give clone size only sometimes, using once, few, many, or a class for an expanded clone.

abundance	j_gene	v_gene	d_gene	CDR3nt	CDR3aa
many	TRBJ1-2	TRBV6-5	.	TGTGCCAGCAGTTCCGGACAGAGGGGCTACACCTTC	CASSSGQRGYTF
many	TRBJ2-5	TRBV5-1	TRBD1	TGCGCCAGCAGCTCCGGACAGGGGGGGAATATCCAAGAGACCCAGTACTTC	CASSSGQGGNIQETQYF
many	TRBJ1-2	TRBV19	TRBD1	TGTGCCAGCGGCAGGGACAGGGGTCCTCCACCCTATGGCTACACCTTC	CASGRDRGPPPYGYTF
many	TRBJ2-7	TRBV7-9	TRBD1	TGTGCCAGCAGCTTTGGACAGGGGGCCGCTTACGAGCAGTACTTC	CASSFGQGAAYEQYF
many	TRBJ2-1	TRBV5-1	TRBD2	TGCGCCAGCAGCTGGGTAGCGGGCGTCAATGAGCAGTTCTTC	CASSWVAGVNEQFF
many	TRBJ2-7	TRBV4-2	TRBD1	TGTGCCAGCAGCACCGACAGGGGATCCTACGAGCAGTACTTC	CASSTDRGSYEQYF
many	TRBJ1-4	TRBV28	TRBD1	TGTGCCAGCAGCCTGGACAGGGTTGAAAAACTGTTTTTT	CASSLDRVEKLFF
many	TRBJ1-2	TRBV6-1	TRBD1	TGTGCCAGCTCCCGACAGGGAACCGACTATGGCTACACCTTC	CASSRQGTDYGYTF
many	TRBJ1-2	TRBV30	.	TGTGCCTGGAGTATGCTGGACAGCCAAGTCGGGGGCTACACCTTC	CAWSMLDSQVGGYTF
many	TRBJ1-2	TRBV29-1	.	TGCAGCGTTGACCAGAATGGCTACACCTTC	CSVDQNGYTF
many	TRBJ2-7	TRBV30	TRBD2	TGTGCCTGGAGTACCCTCCGGGGGGGGGCCTCCTACGAGCAGTACTTC	CAWSTLRGGASYEQYF
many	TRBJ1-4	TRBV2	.	TGTGCCAGCAGTGAAAGCGAAAAACTGTTTTTT	CASSESEKLFF
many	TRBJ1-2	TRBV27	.	TGTGCCAGCAGTTTCCTTACAGGGTCTAACTATGGCTACACCTTC	CASSFLTGSNYGYTF
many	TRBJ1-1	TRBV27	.	TGTGCCAGCAGCCTTTCACAGGCCACCGAAGCTTTCTTT	CASSLSQATEAFF
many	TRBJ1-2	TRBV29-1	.	TGCAGCGTTGAAGATCCGGTTCACTATGGCTACACCTTC	CSVEDPVHYGYTF
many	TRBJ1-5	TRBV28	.	TGTGCCAGCAGTTTAGGGACACTGAGCAATCAGCCCCAGCATTTT	CASSLGTLSNQPQHF
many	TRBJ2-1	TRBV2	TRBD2	TGTGCCAGCGGTCCGGGACTAGCGGCTGAGCAGTTCTTC	CASGPGLAAEQFF
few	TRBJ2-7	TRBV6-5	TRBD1	TGTGCCAGCAGGAGCGGACAGGGGGCAAGTGAGCAGTACTTC	CASRSGQGASEQYF
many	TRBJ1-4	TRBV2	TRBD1	TGTGCCAGCAGTACAGGGGGCCCAACTAATGAAAAACTGTTTTTT	CASSTGGPTNEKLFF
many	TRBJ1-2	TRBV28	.	TGTGCCAGCAGTTTACACGGGGGGGCGAGTGGCTACACCTTC	CASSLHGGASGYTF
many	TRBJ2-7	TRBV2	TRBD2	TGTGCCAGCAACCAGGGACTATCCCTCGGCGAGCAGTACTTC	CASNQGLSLGEQYF
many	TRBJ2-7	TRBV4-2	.	TGTGCCAGCAGCCAAGTCCCCGGACAGTTCACCTACGAGCAGTACTTC	CASSQVPGQFTYEQYF
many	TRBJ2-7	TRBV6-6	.	TGTGCCAGCAGCCCCGGGCCCGACAGGTACGAGCAGTACTTC	CASSPGPDRYEQYF
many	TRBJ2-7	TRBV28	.	TGTGCCAGCAGAGATAGGAGGTACGAGCAGTACTTC	CASRDRRYEQYF
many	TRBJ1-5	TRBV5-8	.	TGTGCCAGCAGCTGGGGAGGGGGACAGCCCCAGCATTTT	CASSWGGGQPQHF
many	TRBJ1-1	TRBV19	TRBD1	TGTGCCAGTAGTGTAGGGACAGGGAGTTCGGGCACTGAAGCTTTCTTT	CASSVGTGSSGTEAFF
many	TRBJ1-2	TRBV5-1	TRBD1	TGCGCCAGCAGCTTGGCGACAGGGAGGATCGGACTCACCTTC	CASSLATGRIGLTF
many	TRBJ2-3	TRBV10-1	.	TGCGCCAGCAGTGAGGGGAGCTCAGGTGCAGATACGCAGTATTTT	CASSEGSSGADTQYF
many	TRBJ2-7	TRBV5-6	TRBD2	TGTGCCAGCAGCACAGGGACTAGCTACGAGCAGTACTTC	CASSTGTSYEQYF
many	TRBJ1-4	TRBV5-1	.	TGCGCCAGCAGCTTGAGTGTCAGTAATGAAAAACTGTTTTTT	CASSLSVSNEKLFF
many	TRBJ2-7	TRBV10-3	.	TGTGCCATCAGTGGGGACCTGGCGATGGGGGCCTCCTACGAGCAGTACTTC	CAISGDLAMGASYEQYF
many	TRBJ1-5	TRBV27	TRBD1	TGTGCCAGCAGCTCCACAGGGGCTCAGCCCCAGCATTTT	CASSSTGAQPQHF
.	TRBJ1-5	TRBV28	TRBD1	TGTGCCAGCAGTTTAGGGGACAGGGGGCGAGGGCCCCAGCATTTT	CASSLGDRGRGPQHF
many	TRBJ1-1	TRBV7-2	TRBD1	TGTGCCAGCAGCGCTAGACAGGGGTTGAACACTGAAGCTTTCTTT	CASSARQGLNTEAFF
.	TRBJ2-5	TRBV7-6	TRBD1	TGTGCCAGCAGCTTAGTCAGGGGGCCAGAGACCCAGTACTTC	CASSLVRGPETQYF
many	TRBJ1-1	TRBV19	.	TGTGCCAGTACAATGCCCCCAGGGAACACTGAAGCTTTCTTT	CASTMPPGNTEAFF
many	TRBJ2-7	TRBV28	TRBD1	TGTGCCAGCATTCTATCGGGACAGGCCTCCTACGAGCAGTACTTC	CASILSGQASYEQYF
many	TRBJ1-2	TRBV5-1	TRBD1	TGCGCCAGCAGCATCGGACAGGGAGGTACAGCTGGCTACACCTTC	CASSIGQGGTAGYTF
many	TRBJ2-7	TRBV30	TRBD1	TGTGCCTGGACCGGGACAGGGGTCGAGCAGTACTTC	CAWTGTGVEQYF
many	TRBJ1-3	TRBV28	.	TGTGCCAGCCAGACTGCTGGAAACACCATATATTTT	CASQTAGNTIYF
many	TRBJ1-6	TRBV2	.	TGTGCCAGCAGCCAAGACAGCCTAGATAATTCACCCCTCCACTTT	CASSQDSLDNSPLHF
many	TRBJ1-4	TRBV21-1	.	TGTGCCAGCAGCAATCCAGTTTCAGCAACTAATGAAAAACTGTTTTTT	CASSNPVSATNEKLFF